This TCR beta chain was captured in a study of T cells after yellow fever vaccination. Study-level points and caveats: FACS-sorted repertoires might harbor abundant contaminating clonotypes from the bulk population.

Germline CDR1 MNHNY, CDR2 SVGAGI (reference sequence). V shed 2 bases and J shed 5 bases, with 13 bases lying between them. There are 15 residues in the CDR3. As regards this clonotype: Its antigen remains unknown.

5'RACE template switching generated TCR cDNA, adding a universal primer site and UMIs. TCRdb reprocessed the 5' RACE reads via MiXCR and lists one record per CDR3 protein. The sample includes 120,000 or so distinct CDR3 sequences, 15% seen only once; the top ten take roughly 45%. This specimen consisted of CD8+ T cells sorted from PBMCs, obtained 5 days after the yellow fever booster vaccination. This chain uses TRBV6-6 with TRBJ2-1; D may be TRBD1 or TRBD2 (5 bases each). This receptor was obtained from a man aged 18 to 29 who received the YFV17D yellow fever vaccine. This chain's CDR3 is CASSYGGGPDNEQFF. The CDR3 nucleotides read TGTGCCAGCAGTTACGGGGGTGGACCAGACAATGAGCAGTTCTTC.